This TCR beta chain was sequenced in a study of cytomegalovirus exposure and HLA in healthy donors. Findings and caveats of the study: Some TCR beta chains (about 170 of them) were listed as cytomegalovirus-associated. Common viral pathogens seemed, in a later analysis, to connect with several of the most significant clusters. Both high specificity and high sensitivity reportedly marked the classifier's diagnosis of cytomegalovirus status.

The PCR had 60 Vbeta and 13 Jbeta primers. Profiling relied on immunoSEQ multiplex PCR, and the TCRdb table lists in-frame clones only, not all of them. The sample has about 120,000 clones, 75% to 85% seen once. In the case of this clone: Its antigen is as yet unknown.

In germline, CDR1 is MDHEN, CDR2 SYDVKM. The length of the CDR3 is 14 residues. With V trimmed by 6 bases and J by 5 bases, 6 bases remained unmatched. J is TRBJ2-7 and V is TRBV28; 11 positions agree with TRBD1. This receptor was obtained from a man under 40 in good health and CMV-seronegative. The sample was PBMCs. This chain's CDR3 is CASSPGTGGDEQYF. The CDR3 bases are TGTGCCAGCAGCCCCGGGACAGGGGGTGACGAGCAGTACTTC. Looking up the rest from reference TRBV28 and TRBJ2-7 gives the full variable domain: DVKVTQSSRYLVKRTGEKVFLECVQDMDHENMFWYRQDPGLGLRLIYFSYDVKMKEKGDIPEGYSVSREKKERFSLILESASTNQTSMYLCASSPGTGGDEQYFGPGTRLTVT.